The present entry profiles one T cell receptor (beta chain) with its context. The antigen is unknown. The sample's treatment: over 15 received Ad26.COV2.S at low or high dose, single or two shots; five or six received placebo; per-sample allocation not given. Samples were taken on day 63 after the first vaccine or placebo injection. The sample originates from a study of Ad26.COV2.S vaccination and SARS-CoV-2 variants. V dropped 5 bases and J dropped 10 bases, with 9 bases sitting between them. CDR3 size: 11 residues. Profiled with immunoSEQ multiplex PCR; TCRdb holds only in-frame clones, not every one. The sample holds about 350,000 clones, 75% to 90% seen once. Study-level points and caveats: Quantification of TCR breadth and depth may have yielded underestimates of total T cell responses. Placebo recipients showed lower spike-specific TCR breadth than vaccinees.

This sample comprised peripheral blood, obtained in a trial of Ad26.COV2.S vaccine versus placebo. V gene TRBV12-3 or TRBV12-4 combines with J gene TRBJ2-1; D perhaps matches TRBD1 (6 bases). This TCR was recovered from a person between 18 and 65 years old who received the Ad26.COV2.S COVID-19 vaccine or a placebo. The CDR3 sequence is CASSVRGEQFF. The CDR3 DNA is TGTGCCAGCAGTGTAAGGGGGGAGCAGTTCTTC.